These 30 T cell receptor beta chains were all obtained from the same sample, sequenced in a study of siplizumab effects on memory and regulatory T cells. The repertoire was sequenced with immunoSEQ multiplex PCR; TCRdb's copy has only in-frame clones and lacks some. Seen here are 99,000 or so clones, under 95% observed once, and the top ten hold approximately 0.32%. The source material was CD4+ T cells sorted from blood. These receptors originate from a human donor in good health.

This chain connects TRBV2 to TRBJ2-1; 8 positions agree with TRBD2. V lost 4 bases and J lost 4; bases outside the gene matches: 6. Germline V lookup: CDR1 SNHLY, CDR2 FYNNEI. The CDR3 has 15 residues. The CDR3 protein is CASSVVSGGYNEQFF. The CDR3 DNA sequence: TGTGCCAGCAGTGTTGTCAGCGGGGGATACAATGAGCAGTTCTTC.

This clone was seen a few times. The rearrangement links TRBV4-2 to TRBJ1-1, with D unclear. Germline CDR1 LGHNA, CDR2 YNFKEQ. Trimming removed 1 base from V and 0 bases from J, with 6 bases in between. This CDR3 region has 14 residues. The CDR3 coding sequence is TGTGCCAGCAGCCAAGTAAGGGTGAACACTGAAGCTTTCTTT. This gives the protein CASSQVRVNTEAFF.

The CDR3 nucleotides are TGTGCCAGCAGCCTCAAAAACATTCAGTACTTC. Protein product: CASSLKNIQYF. The V and J genes are TRBV11-2 and TRBJ2-4; no clear D gene. Trimming removed 5 bases from V and 3 bases from J, with 2 bases in between. The CDR3 extends over 11 amino acids. Per germline, CDR1 SGHAT and CDR2 FQNNGV.

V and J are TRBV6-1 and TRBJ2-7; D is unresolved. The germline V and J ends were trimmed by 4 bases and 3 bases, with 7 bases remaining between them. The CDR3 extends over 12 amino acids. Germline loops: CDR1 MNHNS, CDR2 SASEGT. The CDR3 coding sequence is TGTGCCAGCAGTGGGACGGTCTACGAGCAGTACTTC. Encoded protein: CASSGTVYEQYF.

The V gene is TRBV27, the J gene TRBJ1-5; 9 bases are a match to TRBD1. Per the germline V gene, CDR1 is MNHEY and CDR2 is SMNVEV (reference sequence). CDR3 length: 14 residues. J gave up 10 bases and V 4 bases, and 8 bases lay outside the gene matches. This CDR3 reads CASSSSGTGFPQHF. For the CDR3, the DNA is TGTGCCAGCAGTTCCTCCGGGACAGGGTTTCCCCAGCATTTT.

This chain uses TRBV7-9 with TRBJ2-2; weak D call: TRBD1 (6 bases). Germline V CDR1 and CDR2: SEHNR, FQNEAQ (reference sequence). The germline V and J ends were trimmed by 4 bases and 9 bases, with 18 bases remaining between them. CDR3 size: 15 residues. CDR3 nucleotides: TGTGCCAGCAGCTCCAATTCCCGAGGGGGTAGGGAGCTGTTTTTT. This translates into CASSSNSRGGRELFF.

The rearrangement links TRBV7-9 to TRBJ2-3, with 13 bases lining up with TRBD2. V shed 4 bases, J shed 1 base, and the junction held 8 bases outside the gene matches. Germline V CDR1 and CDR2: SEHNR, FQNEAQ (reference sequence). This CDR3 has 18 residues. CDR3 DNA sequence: TGTGCCAGCAGCTCCAGACTAGCGGGGGGCGGGGGCACAGATACGCAGTATTTT. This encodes CASSSRLAGGGGTDTQYF.

The CDR3 region has the DNA TGTGCCAGCAGCTCCGGGCCCTACGAGCAGTACTTC. This sequence encodes CASSSGPYEQYF. This chain joins TRBV11-3 and TRBJ2-7; no reliable D call. Per the germline V gene, CDR1 is SGHNT and CDR2 is YENEEA. V was clipped by 4 bases and J by 2 bases, with 6 bases between them. CDR3 length: 12 amino acids.

The CDR3 protein is CASSATEGLAGEQFF. CDR3 in DNA: TGTGCCAGCAGCGCCACCGAGGGACTAGCGGGAGAGCAGTTCTTC. The chain has TRBV9 and TRBJ2-1; TRBD2 matches at 13 bases. V was clipped by 3 bases and J by 10 bases; unmatched bases: 7. Germline-derived CDR1 and CDR2 are SGDLS and YYNGEE. The CDR3 sequence is 15 residues long.

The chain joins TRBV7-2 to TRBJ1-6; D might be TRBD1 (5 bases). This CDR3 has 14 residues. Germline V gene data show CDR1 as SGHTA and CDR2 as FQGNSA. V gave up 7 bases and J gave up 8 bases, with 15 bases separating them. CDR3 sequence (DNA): TGTGCCAGCACCTTGGACATGAGGGATTCACCCCTCCACTTT. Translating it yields CASTLDMRDSPLHF. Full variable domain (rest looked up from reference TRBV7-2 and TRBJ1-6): GAGVSQSPSNKVTEKGKDVELRCDPISGHTALYWYRQSLGQGLEFLIYFQGNSAPDKSGLPSDRFSAERTGGSVSTLTIQRTQQEDSAVYLCASTLDMRDSPLHFGNGTRLTVT.

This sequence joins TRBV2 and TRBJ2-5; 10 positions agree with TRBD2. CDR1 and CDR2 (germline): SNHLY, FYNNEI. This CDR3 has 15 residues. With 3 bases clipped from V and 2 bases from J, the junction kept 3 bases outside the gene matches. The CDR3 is CASSDISGGQETQYF. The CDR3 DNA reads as TGTGCCAGCAGTGATATTAGCGGGGGGCAAGAGACCCAGTACTTC. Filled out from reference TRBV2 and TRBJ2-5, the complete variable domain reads EPEVTQTPSHQVTQMGQEVILRCVPISNHLYFYWYRQILGQKVEFLVSFYNNEISEKSEIFDDQFSVERPDGSNFTLKIRSTKLEDSAMYFCASSDISGGQETQYFGPGTRLLVL.

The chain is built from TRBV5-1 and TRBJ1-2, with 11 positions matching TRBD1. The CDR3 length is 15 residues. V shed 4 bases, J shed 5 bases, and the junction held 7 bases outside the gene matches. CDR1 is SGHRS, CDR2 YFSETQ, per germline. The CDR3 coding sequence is TGCGCCAGCAGCCACCAGGGACAGGGGGTATATGGCTACACCTTC. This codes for CASSHQGQGVYGYTF.

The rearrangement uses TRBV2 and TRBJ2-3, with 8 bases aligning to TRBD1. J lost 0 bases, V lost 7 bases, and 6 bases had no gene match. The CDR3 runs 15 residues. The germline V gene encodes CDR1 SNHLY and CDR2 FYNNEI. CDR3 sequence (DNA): TGTGCCAGCAACGGACAGGGAACTAGCACAGATACGCAGTATTTT. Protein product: CASNGQGTSTDTQYF. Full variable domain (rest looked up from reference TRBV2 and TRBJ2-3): EPEVTQTPSHQVTQMGQEVILRCVPISNHLYFYWYRQILGQKVEFLVSFYNNEISEKSEIFDDQFSVERPDGSNFTLKIRSTKLEDSAMYFCASNGQGTSTDTQYFGPGTRLTVL.

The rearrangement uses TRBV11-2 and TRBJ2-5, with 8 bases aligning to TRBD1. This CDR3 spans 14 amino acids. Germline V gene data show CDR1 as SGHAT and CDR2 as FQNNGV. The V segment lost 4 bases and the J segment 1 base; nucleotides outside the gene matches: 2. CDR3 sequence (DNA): TGTGCCAGCAGCTACACAGGGGGCCAAGAGACCCAGTACTTC. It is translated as CASSYTGGQETQYF.

The CDR3 is CASSLGGGGSTEAFF. For the CDR3, the DNA is TGTGCCAGCAGCTTAGGCGGGGGGGGTAGCACTGAAGCTTTCTTT. The J gene is TRBJ1-1, the V gene TRBV7-8, with D perhaps TRBD1 (5 bases). With 1 base removed from V and 4 bases from J, the gap between germline ends came to 13 bases. The CDR3 extends over 15 amino acids. Germline assignment: CDR1 SGHVS and CDR2 FQNEAQ.

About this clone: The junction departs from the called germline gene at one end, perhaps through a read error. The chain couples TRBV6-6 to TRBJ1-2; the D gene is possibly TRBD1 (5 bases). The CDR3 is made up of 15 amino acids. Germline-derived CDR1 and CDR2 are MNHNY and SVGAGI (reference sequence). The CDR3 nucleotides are TGTGCCAGCAGTCAGGGTAAAGGTGGGAGAAAGACCTATGGCTTC. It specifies CASSQGKGGRKTYGF.

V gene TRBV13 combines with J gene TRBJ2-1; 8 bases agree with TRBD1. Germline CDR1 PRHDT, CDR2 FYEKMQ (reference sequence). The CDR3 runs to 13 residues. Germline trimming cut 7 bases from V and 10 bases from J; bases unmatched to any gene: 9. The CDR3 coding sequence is TGTGCCAGCACCCGGACAGGGTCCCTGGAGCAGTTCTTC. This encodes CASTRTGSLEQFF.

CDR3 in amino acids: CASSLPRNTIYF. CDR3 DNA sequence: TGTGCCAGCAGCTTACCAAGAAACACCATATATTTT. The chain carries TRBV11-2 and TRBJ1-3, with D unresolved. Deletions cut 2 bases from V and 5 bases from J, with 4 bases between. This CDR3 comprises 12 residues. Germline V lookup: CDR1 SGHAT, CDR2 FQNNGV.

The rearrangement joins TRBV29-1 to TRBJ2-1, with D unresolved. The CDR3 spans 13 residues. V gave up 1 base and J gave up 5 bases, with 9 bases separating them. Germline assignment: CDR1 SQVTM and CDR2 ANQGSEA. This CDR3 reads CSVEVSPDNEQFF. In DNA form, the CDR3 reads TGCAGCGTTGAAGTCTCCCCCGACAATGAGCAGTTCTTC.

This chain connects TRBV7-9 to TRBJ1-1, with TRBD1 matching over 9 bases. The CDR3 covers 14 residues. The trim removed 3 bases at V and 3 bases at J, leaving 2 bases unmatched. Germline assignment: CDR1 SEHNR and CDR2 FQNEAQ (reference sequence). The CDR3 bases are TGTGCCAGCAGCTTGGGACAGGGCGACACTGAAGCTTTCTTT. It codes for CASSLGQGDTEAFF.

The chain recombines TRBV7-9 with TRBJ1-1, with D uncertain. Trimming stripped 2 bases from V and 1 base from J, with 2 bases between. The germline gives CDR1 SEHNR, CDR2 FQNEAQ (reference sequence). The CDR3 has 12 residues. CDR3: CASSLKNTEAFF. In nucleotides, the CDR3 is TGTGCCAGCAGCTTAAAGAACACTGAAGCTTTCTTT.

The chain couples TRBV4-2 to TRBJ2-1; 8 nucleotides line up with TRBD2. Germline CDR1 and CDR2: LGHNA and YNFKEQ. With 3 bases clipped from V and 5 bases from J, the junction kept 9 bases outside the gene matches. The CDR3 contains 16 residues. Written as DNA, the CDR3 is TGTGCCAGCAGCCAGGTCGGTCAGCGGGGGAACAATGAGCAGTTCTTC. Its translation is CASSQVGQRGNNEQFF.

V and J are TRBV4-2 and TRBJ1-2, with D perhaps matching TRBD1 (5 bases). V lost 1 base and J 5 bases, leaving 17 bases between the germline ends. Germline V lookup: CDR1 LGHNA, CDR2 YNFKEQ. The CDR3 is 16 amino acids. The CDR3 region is CASSQVGSGTQYGYTF. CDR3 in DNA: TGTGCCAGCAGCCAAGTTGGATCCGGGACTCAGTATGGCTACACCTTC.

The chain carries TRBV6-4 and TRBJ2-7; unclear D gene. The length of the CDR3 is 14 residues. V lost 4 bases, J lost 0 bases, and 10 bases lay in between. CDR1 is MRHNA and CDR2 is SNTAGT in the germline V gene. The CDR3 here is CASSVDPSSYEQYF. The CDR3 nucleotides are TGTGCCAGCAGTGTTGACCCGAGCTCCTACGAGCAGTACTTC.

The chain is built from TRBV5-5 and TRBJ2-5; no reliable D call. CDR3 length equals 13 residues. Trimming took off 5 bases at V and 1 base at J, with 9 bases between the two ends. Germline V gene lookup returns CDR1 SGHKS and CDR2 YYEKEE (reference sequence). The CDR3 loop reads CASRGIPQETQYF. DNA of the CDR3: TGTGCCAGCAGGGGGATACCCCAAGAGACCCAGTACTTC.

The CDR3 coding sequence is TGTGCCAGCCTGGGCTCGGGAACAGATACGCAGTATTTT. Its translation is CASLGSGTDTQYF. J is TRBJ2-3 and V is TRBV6-5, with D possibly TRBD2 on 5 matching bases. Germline CDR1 MNHEY, CDR2 SVGAGI. There are 13 residues in the CDR3. Trimming took off 8 bases at V and 3 bases at J, with 12 bases between the two ends.

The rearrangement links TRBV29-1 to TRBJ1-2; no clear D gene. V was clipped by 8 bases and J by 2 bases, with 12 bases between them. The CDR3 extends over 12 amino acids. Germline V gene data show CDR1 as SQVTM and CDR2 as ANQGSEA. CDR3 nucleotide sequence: TGCAGCTTCGCGGAGAGCAACTATGGCTACACCTTC. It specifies CSFAESNYGYTF.

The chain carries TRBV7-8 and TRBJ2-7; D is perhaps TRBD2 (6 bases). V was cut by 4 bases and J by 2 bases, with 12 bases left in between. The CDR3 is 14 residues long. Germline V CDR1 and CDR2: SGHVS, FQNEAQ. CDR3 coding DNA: TGTGCCAGCAGCTCATTGAGGACTACCTACGAGCAGTACTTC. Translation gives CASSSLRTTYEQYF.

The CDR3 coding sequence is TGTGCCAGCAGCTTGGAAACAGGGTACGAGCAGTACTTC. It yields the protein CASSLETGYEQYF. This chain connects TRBV7-2 to TRBJ2-7; D possibly corresponds to TRBD1 (6 bases). CDR1 is SGHTA and CDR2 is FQGNSA in the germline V gene. V lost 3 bases and J lost 4, with 10 bases in between. CDR3 length: 13 residues.

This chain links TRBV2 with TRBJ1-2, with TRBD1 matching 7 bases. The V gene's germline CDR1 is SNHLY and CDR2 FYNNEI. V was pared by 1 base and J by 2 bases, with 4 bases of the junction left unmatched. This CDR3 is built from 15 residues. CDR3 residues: CASSEGMGQNYGYTF. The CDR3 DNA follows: TGTGCCAGCAGTGAAGGAATGGGACAGAACTATGGCTACACCTTC.